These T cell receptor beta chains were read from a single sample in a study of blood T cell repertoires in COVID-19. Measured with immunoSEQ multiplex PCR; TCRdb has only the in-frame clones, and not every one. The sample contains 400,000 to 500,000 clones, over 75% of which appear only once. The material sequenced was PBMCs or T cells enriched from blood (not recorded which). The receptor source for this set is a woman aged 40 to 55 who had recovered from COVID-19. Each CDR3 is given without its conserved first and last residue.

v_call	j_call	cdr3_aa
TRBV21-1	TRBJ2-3	ASSSPPPTGTQY
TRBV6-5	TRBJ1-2	ASMRDRAGYGYT
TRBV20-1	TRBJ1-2	SASDNGYT
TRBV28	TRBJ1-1	ASSSIMNTEAF
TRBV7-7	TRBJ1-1	ASSLEVDRGDTEAF
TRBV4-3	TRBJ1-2	ASSQVGGPYGYT
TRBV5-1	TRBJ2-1	ASSMGTAEQF
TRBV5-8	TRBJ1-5	ASSLGQVFNSNQPQH
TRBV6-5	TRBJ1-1	ASSYATGTEAF
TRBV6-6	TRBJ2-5	ASSYRGIQETQY
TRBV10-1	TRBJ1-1	ASSEFMNTEAF
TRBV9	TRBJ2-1	ASSDREGLYNEQF
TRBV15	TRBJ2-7	ATSRDVGPTGGDLFTYEQY
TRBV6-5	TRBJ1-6	ASRYQQDSPLH
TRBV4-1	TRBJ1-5	ASSQDRDRGPNQPQH
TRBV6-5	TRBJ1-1	ASGREAEAF
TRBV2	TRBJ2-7	ASSSWDRAYEQY
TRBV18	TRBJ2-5	ASSGRTGLQETQY
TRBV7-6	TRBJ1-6	ASSQGAGDGNSPLH
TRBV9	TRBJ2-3	ASSVEGPITGFSTDTQY
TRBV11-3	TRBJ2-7	ASSLVPLWTLTPDFYEQY
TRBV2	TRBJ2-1	ASSESGLAGGRGYNEQF
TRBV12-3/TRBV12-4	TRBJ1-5	ASSFDRGQPQH
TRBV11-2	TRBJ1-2	ASSLVIGDYT
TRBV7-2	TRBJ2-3	ASSFPGVPDTQY
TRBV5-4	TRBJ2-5	ASSLPGQQYETQY
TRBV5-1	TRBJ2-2	ASSPTDTGELF
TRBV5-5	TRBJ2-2	ASSRGPGQNTGELF
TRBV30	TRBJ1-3	AWFPGQGTGGNTIY
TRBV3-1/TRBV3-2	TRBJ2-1	ASSQFTGSNEQF
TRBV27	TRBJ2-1	ASSLLAGGWYEQF
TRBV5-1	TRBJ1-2	ASSFGTGAGYT
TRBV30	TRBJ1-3	AYQDSVSGNTIY
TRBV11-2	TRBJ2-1	ASSFGTSAVEQF
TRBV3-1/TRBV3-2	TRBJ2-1	ASSLAGASYNEQF
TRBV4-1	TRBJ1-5	ASSQDPVAHQPQH
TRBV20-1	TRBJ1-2	SAYRNYGYT
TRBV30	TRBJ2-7	AWSIAGAPSYEQY
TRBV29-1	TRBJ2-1	SVMGSYPGEQF
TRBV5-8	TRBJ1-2	ASSHRNGLVGYT
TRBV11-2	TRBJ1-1	ASSPNRGGWNTEAF
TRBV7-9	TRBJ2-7	ASSPSSSGAYEQY
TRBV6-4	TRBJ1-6	ASSDIVNSPLH
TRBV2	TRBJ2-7	ASSFERELTYEQY
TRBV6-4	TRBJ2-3	ASSLDRAMDTQY
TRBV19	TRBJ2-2	ASRQGANTGELF
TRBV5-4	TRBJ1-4	ASSFQGGREKLF
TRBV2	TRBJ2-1	ASSTGWPYNEQF
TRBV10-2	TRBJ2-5	AAGPIVGTQY
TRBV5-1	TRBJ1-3	ASSLGGAKVDTIY
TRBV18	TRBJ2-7	ASSPTIGQSSYEQY
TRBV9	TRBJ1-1	ASSVDRNTEAF
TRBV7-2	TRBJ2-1	ASSSDFSSYNEQF
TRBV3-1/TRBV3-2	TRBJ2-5	ASRPSRDRALKLKETQY
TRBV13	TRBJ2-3	ASSLGVGRDTSTDTQY
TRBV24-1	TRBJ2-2	ATSVPGQGATGELF
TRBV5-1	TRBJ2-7	ASSLGGGGYEQY